The sequence of this TCR beta chain was determined in a study of beta chain features in type 1 diabetes. The V end lost 8 bases, the J end lost 1 base, and 11 bases lay between the germline ends. Germline CDR1 is KGHSH and CDR2 is LQKENI. This CDR3 contains 13 residues. Expressed TCRB transcripts were sequenced because the entire RNA isolate underwent reverse transcription. Generated by immunoSEQ multiplex PCR, the TCRdb table keeps only in-frame clones and is missing some. The sample contains fewer than 200,000 clones, roughly an eighth of which appear only once. The sequence was collected from a woman younger than 35 in good health. This rearrangement joins TRBV18 to TRBJ1-1; D gene unclear. What was sequenced was central memory CD4+ T cells from blood. The CDR3 DNA reads TGTGCCAGCCAACTTTCTACGAACACTGAAGCTTTCTTT. Translation gives CASQLSTNTEAFF.